This record covers a single TCR beta chain. Antigen: not known. Per the germline V gene, CDR1 is SNHLY and CDR2 is FYNNEI. Between the trimmed V and J ends, which lost 4 bases and 0 bases, there was a span of 4 bases. This CDR3 spans 14 amino acids. This record comes from a study of beta chain features in type 1 diabetes. Study background: Patients looked much like healthy donors when it came to age, gender and cell yields.

Overall study results and limits: Compared to healthy donors, patients appeared to have naive, central memory and Treg TCRB repertoires that were more alike.

Since all of the isolated RNA was reverse transcribed, expressed TCRB transcripts were what got sequenced. TCRdb keeps only in-frame clones here, not all; method: immunoSEQ multiplex PCR. Found here are a few hundred thousand clones, around 26% of them singletons; the top ten hold about 3.9%. The rearrangement joins TRBV2 to TRBJ2-6; D unresolved. Sequenced: central memory CD4+ T cells from blood. The TCR sequence derives from a man aged 25 to 45 in good health. CDR3 region: CASSVDSGANVLTF. Here the CDR3 DNA reads TGTGCCAGCAGTGTCGACTCTGGGGCCAACGTCCTGACTTTC.